Each of the 30 T cell receptor beta chains below was sequenced from the same sample in a study of T cell responses to AZD1222 COVID-19 vaccine. Some clones are missing from TCRdb's copy, which holds only in-frame ones; the method was immunoSEQ multiplex PCR. The top ten hold roughly 1.2% of the sample, which has 150,000 or so clones, 80% to 95% seen once. The material sequenced was peripheral blood, taken 28 days after the second AZD1222 dose. The receptors shown here come from an adult who received the AZD1222 COVID-19 vaccine.

CDR3 protein: CASSTTGEGSYEQYF. CDR3 DNA sequence: TGTGCCAGCAGCACAACAGGGGAGGGGTCCTACGAGCAGTACTTC. V and J are TRBV14 and TRBJ2-7, with D possibly called TRBD1 or TRBD2 (7 bases each). The CDR3 runs 15 residues. In germline, CDR1 is SGHDN, CDR2 FVKESK. The V and J ends lost 5 bases and 1 base respectively, with 15 bases between them.

J is TRBJ2-7 and V is TRBV9; possibly TRBD1 for D (5 bases). Looked up from germline, CDR1 is SGDLS and CDR2 is YYNGEE. Trimming shortened V by 2 bases and J by 6 bases, and 18 bases separated the two germline ends. This CDR3 is 15 amino acids long. The CDR3 nucleotides read TGTGCCAGCAGCGTCGAAAGCAGGGTTTTGCGCGAGCAGTACTTC. Its protein is CASSVESRVLREQYF.

The chain is built from TRBV6-5 and TRBJ2-7; D possibly corresponds to TRBD1 (6 bases). V lost 4 bases and J lost 0, with 10 bases in between. This CDR3 has 14 amino acids. Germline V gives CDR1 MNHEY, CDR2 SVGAGI. The CDR3 here is CASSSTGSSYEQYF. In DNA, the CDR3 is TGTGCCAGCAGTTCCACAGGGAGCTCCTACGAGCAGTACTTC.

This chain connects TRBV12-5 to TRBJ2-5, with 10 bases aligning to TRBD2. Germline CDR1 is LGHNT and CDR2 is FRNRAP. This CDR3 contains 19 residues. Losses at the gene ends were 1 base for V and 5 bases for J; bases not matched to a gene: 16. CDR3 nucleotides: TGTGCTAGTGGTTTGGCCACCCTGCGGAGCGGGGGGGCCAAGGAGACCCAGTACTTC. Its translation is CASGLATLRSGGAKETQYF.

As concerns this clone: Other nucleotide sequences from this sample produce the same CDR3. This sequence joins TRBV19 and TRBJ1-1, with D hard to call. V was clipped by 1 base and J by 4 bases, with 7 bases between them. This CDR3 is built from 13 residues. The germline CDR1 and CDR2 sequences are LNHDA and SQIVND (reference sequence). The CDR3 DNA reads TGTGCCAGTAGTATAGGCCCAAGCACTGAAGCTTTCTTT. Protein sequence: CASSIGPSTEAFF.

The chain couples TRBV4-2 to TRBJ1-5, with TRBD1 matching 9 bases. V gave up 1 base and J gave up 5 bases; unmatched junction bases: 0. CDR3 length: 14 residues. Per the germline V gene, CDR1 is LGHNA and CDR2 is YNFKEQ. This CDR3 reads CASSQGTGDQPQHF. The CDR3 region has the DNA TGTGCCAGCAGCCAAGGGACAGGGGATCAGCCCCAGCATTTT.

This clone occurred a few times. The genes are TRBV9 and TRBJ2-7; possibly TRBD1 for D (6 bases). The V gene's germline CDR1 is SGDLS and CDR2 YYNGEE. This CDR3 has 14 amino acids. V shed 0 bases and J shed 5 bases, with 12 bases lying between them. The CDR3 loop is CASSVGGTPHEQYF. The DNA for the CDR3 is TGTGCCAGCAGCGTAGGAGGGACACCCCACGAGCAGTACTTC.

This chain links TRBV27 with TRBJ1-5; 7 positions agree with TRBD1. The germline CDR1 and CDR2 sequences are MNHEY and SMNVEV (reference sequence). This CDR3 contains 15 residues. J gave up 3 bases and V 6 bases, and 8 bases lay outside the gene matches. The CDR3 coding sequence is TGTGCCAGCAGGAGGGACAGACGATCCAATCAGCCCCAGCATTTT. This sequence encodes CASRRDRRSNQPQHF.

This clone was found a few times. The rearrangement joins TRBV2 to TRBJ1-5; TRBD1 matches at 8 bases. Unmatched junction bases numbered 4, after V lost 6 bases and J lost 3 bases. CDR1 and CDR2 (germline): SNHLY, FYNNEI. This CDR3 contains 14 residues. In DNA, the CDR3 is TGTGCCAGCAGAGACAGGGGAATCAATCAGCCCCAGCATTTT. Protein: CASRDRGINQPQHF.

The chain is built from TRBV18 and TRBJ2-3; 13 bases line up with TRBD2. The CDR3 is made up of 15 amino acids. The germline V gene encodes CDR1 KGHSH and CDR2 LQKENI. The V segment lost 6 bases and the J segment 11 bases; nucleotides outside the gene matches: 11. This CDR3 is CASSRTSGSPQGQYF. The CDR3 DNA follows: TGTGCCAGCTCCCGGACTAGCGGGAGTCCCCAGGGGCAGTATTTT.

This clone was found a few times. This chain uses TRBV28 with TRBJ1-5; 8 bases are a match to TRBD1. V shed 6 bases and J 6 bases; nucleotides not matched to a gene: 1. Germline values: CDR1 MDHEN, CDR2 SYDVKM. The CDR3 sequence is 12 residues long. The CDR3 sequence: CASSRGPQPQHF. The CDR3 DNA sequence: TGTGCCAGCAGCAGGGGGCCTCAGCCCCAGCATTTT.

The chain is built from TRBV27 and TRBJ1-1; no firm D call. The V end was cut by 3 bases, the J end by 6 bases, with 11 bases between. Looked up from germline, CDR1 is MNHEY and CDR2 is SMNVEV (reference sequence). The CDR3 length is 13 residues. Written as DNA, the CDR3 is TGTGCCAGCAGTTTGTCAGTCGGCGCTGAAGCTTTCTTT. It yields the protein CASSLSVGAEAFF.

The chain joins TRBV27 to TRBJ2-5; perhaps TRBD1 as D (5 bases). V shed 5 bases and J shed 5 bases, with 6 bases lying between them. CDR1 and CDR2 (germline): MNHEY, SMNVEV (reference sequence). This CDR3 has 11 residues. The DNA for the CDR3 is TGTGCCAGCAGTAACAGGGAGACCCAGTACTTC. Protein: CASSNRETQYF.

The J gene is TRBJ1-5, the V gene TRBV2; 7 nucleotides agree with TRBD1. Trimming at V came to 5 bases and at J to 4 bases, leaving 8 bases not matched to a gene. Per the germline V gene, CDR1 is SNHLY and CDR2 is FYNNEI. The CDR3 is made up of 15 amino acids. The CDR3, as DNA: TGTGCCAGCAGTCACTCGGGGGACAGAAATCAGCCCCAGCATTTT. Its translation: CASSHSGDRNQPQHF.

The chain couples TRBV15 to TRBJ1-6; possibly TRBD1 for D (5 bases). The germline CDR1 and CDR2 sequences are LNHNV and YYDKDF (reference sequence). The V end was cut by 3 bases, the J end by 6 bases, with 9 bases between. The CDR3 sequence is 14 residues long. For the CDR3, the DNA is TGTGCCACCAGCAGGAAAAGGGGTAATTCACCCCTCCACTTT. This sequence encodes CATSRKRGNSPLHF.

The genes are TRBV28 and TRBJ2-5; D uncertain. The CDR3 consists of 12 residues. Germline loops: CDR1 MDHEN, CDR2 SYDVKM. V was shortened by 1 base and J by 7 bases, with 7 bases between the two germline ends. Here the CDR3 DNA reads TGTGCCAGCAGTTTATACCGAGGGACCCAGTACTTC. This codes for CASSLYRGTQYF.

The sample holds a few counts of this clone. V is TRBV6-2 or TRBV6-3 and J is TRBJ2-1, with D uncertain. The V and J ends lost 5 bases and 2 bases respectively, with 10 bases between them. The CDR3 loop spans 14 amino acids. Germline V gene data show CDR1 as MNHEY and CDR2 as SVGEGT. The CDR3 region is CASSTGSPYNEQFF. DNA for the CDR3: TGTGCCAGCAGTACCGGTAGCCCCTACAATGAGCAGTTCTTC.

This chain joins TRBV19 and TRBJ2-1; 8 bases fit TRBD2. The CDR3 is 15 residues long. Germline V CDR1 and CDR2: LNHDA, SQIVND (reference sequence). V was pared by 5 bases and J by 5 bases, with 8 bases of the junction left unmatched. In nucleotides, the CDR3 is TGTGCCAGTAGTGCCCGAACTAGCGGAAACAATGAGCAGTTCTTC. Encoded protein: CASSARTSGNNEQFF.

A single count supports this clone. The V call is TRBV14, the J call TRBJ2-7; D not resolved. There are 13 residues in the CDR3. Between the trimmed V and J ends, which lost 6 bases and 3 bases, there was a span of 12 bases. Germline V gene sequence: CDR1 SGHDN, CDR2 FVKESK. The CDR3 protein is CASSHGSGYEQYF. The CDR3 DNA is TGTGCCAGCAGTCATGGAAGTGGCTACGAGCAGTACTTC.

The chain recombines TRBV12-3 or TRBV12-4 with TRBJ1-1, with a weak D call TRBD1 (6 bases). V was shortened by 4 bases and J by 6 bases, with 12 bases between the two germline ends. The CDR3 runs 13 residues. The CDR3 region is CASSSRRGAEAFF. CDR3 coding DNA: TGTGCCAGCAGTTCACGCAGGGGTGCTGAAGCTTTCTTT.

The chain uses TRBV3-1 (or the pseudogene TRBV3-2) and TRBJ1-6; 8 bases are shared with TRBD1. Per germline, CDR1 LGHDT and CDR2 YNNKEL (reference sequence). This CDR3 spans 15 amino acids. Trimming at V came to 6 bases and at J to 3 bases, leaving 4 bases not matched to a gene. As DNA, the CDR3 is TGTGCCAGCAGTCAGGGGGCCCACTATAATTCACCCCTCCACTTT. This encodes CASSQGAHYNSPLHF.

The chain is built from TRBV7-9 and TRBJ2-2; D is perhaps TRBD2 (6 bases). The V gene's germline CDR1 is SEHNR and CDR2 FQNEAQ (reference sequence). V was clipped by 8 bases and J by 2 bases, with 12 bases between them. The CDR3 is made up of 14 amino acids. In DNA form, the CDR3 reads TGTGCCAGCCCTGGGCGGGGTAACACCGGGGAGCTGTTTTTT. Encoded protein: CASPGRGNTGELFF.

This clone showed up just once. DNA of the CDR3: TGTGCCAGCAGTCCCAAGCGGCACGGCAGAGAGACCCAGTACTTC. Translating gives CASSPKRHGRETQYF. This chain links TRBV6-5 with TRBJ2-5; tentative D call: TRBD2 (5 bases). The CDR3 is made up of 15 amino acids. Between the trimmed V and J ends, which lost 5 bases and 4 bases, there was a span of 17 bases. Germline V CDR1 and CDR2: MNHEY, SVGAGI.

V gene TRBV5-1 combines with J gene TRBJ1-6; 9 bases line up with TRBD1. CDR3 length: 15 residues. With V trimmed by 3 bases and J by 10 bases, 8 bases remained unmatched. CDR1 is SGHRS, CDR2 YFSETQ, per germline. CDR3 sequence reads: CASSSRQGEGSPLHF. The CDR3 DNA follows: TGCGCCAGCAGCTCCAGACAGGGGGAGGGCTCACCCCTCCACTTT.

This sequence joins TRBV6-2 or TRBV6-3 and TRBJ2-1; D not resolved. Germline CDR1 is MNHEY and CDR2 is SVGEGT. V lost 4 bases and J lost 7, with 5 bases in between. CDR3 length equals 11 residues. The DNA of the CDR3 is TGTGCCAGCAGTTTAAATAATGAGCAGTTCTTC. Its translation: CASSLNNEQFF.

This chain connects TRBV12-1 to TRBJ1-6; the table's D call TRBD1 went unverified against the DNA. TRBV12-1 is flagged as a pseudogene. The CDR3 extends over 14 amino acids. CDR3 in DNA: TGTGCCAGCAGCTTGGGACAGTTAAATTCACCCCTCCACTTT. Its translation: CASSLGQLNSPLHF.

The gene calls are TRBV12-5 and TRBJ1-2, with D unclear. V lost 8 bases to trimming and J lost 4 bases, with 14 bases between them. The CDR3 is 13 amino acids. CDR1 LGHNT and CDR2 FRNRAP come from the germline V gene. The CDR3 reads CASSADAPYGYTF. DNA of the CDR3: TGTGCTAGTTCGGCCGATGCCCCCTATGGCTACACCTTC.

This clone was detected once. The rearrangement joins TRBV9 to TRBJ1-1; 7 bases are a match to TRBD1. The junction had 9 bases not matched to a gene; V was cut back by 3 bases and J by 10 bases. The CDR3 covers 13 residues. The germline V gene encodes CDR1 SGDLS and CDR2 YYNGEE. CDR3 in DNA: TGTGCCAGCAGCGAGGAGGGGGCCCGGAGAGCTTTCTTT. Encoded protein: CASSEEGARRAFF.

V and J are TRBV4-3 and TRBJ1-1, with TRBD1 matching 7 bases. Germline-derived CDR1 and CDR2 are LGHNA and YSLEER. With 2 bases clipped from V and 6 bases from J, the junction kept 9 bases outside the gene matches. The CDR3 runs 15 residues. The CDR3 nucleotides read TGCGCCAGCAGCCAACCAGGGACAGTGGGAGCTGAAGCTTTCTTT. This sequence encodes CASSQPGTVGAEAFF.

The rearrangement uses TRBV9 and TRBJ2-7, with TRBD2 as a possible D gene (5 bases). V lost 0 bases and J lost 7, with 11 bases in between. The CDR3 length is 13 residues. Germline-derived CDR1 and CDR2 are SGDLS and YYNGEE. CDR3 DNA: TGTGCCAGCAGCGTAGGCAGGTCGGGGGAGCAGTACTTC. Translating it yields CASSVGRSGEQYF.